The following is a T cell receptor beta chain sequence with its context. These data belong to a study of Ad26.COV2.S vaccination and SARS-CoV-2 variants. Assay: immunoSEQ multiplex PCR; the TCRdb copy retains only in-frame clones and omits some. The table records around 450,000 clones, roughly nine tenths of them present only once. The treatment: some 20 received Ad26.COV2.S at low or high dose, single or two shots; about 5 received placebo; per-sample allocation not given. Sample collection was performed on day 63 after the first vaccine or placebo injection. This TCR was sampled from a person between 18 and 60 years old who received the Ad26.COV2.S COVID-19 vaccine or a placebo. The material was peripheral blood, obtained in a trial of Ad26.COV2.S vaccine versus placebo.

In DNA form, the CDR3 reads TGTGCCAGCAGCTTGGGATCAGGGTGGCTCTATGGCTACACCTTC. It is translated as CASSLGSGWLYGYTF. The V gene is TRBV7-2, the J gene TRBJ1-2, with D tentatively TRBD1 (5 bases). Looked up from germline, CDR1 is SGHTA and CDR2 is FQGNSA. Trimming left V 3 bases short and J 4 bases short, with 15 bases between. The CDR3 runs 15 residues.